The next 15 T cell receptor beta chains were all read from a single sample in a study of blood T cell repertoires in COVID-19. The table came from immunoSEQ multiplex PCR; TCRdb's copy has only in-frame clones and leaves some out. The sample includes 150,000 to 200,000 clones, roughly four fifths of them seen just once. The specimen sequenced was peripheral blood. The receptors stem from a woman of 80 years or more with COVID-19, enrolled during active disease.

DNA for the CDR3: TGTGCCAGCGCGGGGGAATTGGCCCTCCACTTT. It yields the protein CASAGELALHF. The chain is built from TRBV3-1 (or the pseudogene TRBV3-2) and TRBJ1-6; possibly TRBD1 for D (5 bases). Germline V gene lookup returns CDR1 LGHDT and CDR2 YNNKEL (reference sequence). V was shortened by 8 bases and J by 14 bases, with 13 bases between the two germline ends. The CDR3 is 11 residues long.

The chain recombines TRBV3-1 (or the pseudogene TRBV3-2) with TRBJ1-6; unclear D gene. Per the germline V gene, CDR1 is LGHDT and CDR2 is YNNKEL (reference sequence). This CDR3 has 13 residues. Trimming took 8 bases from V and 0 from J, leaving 5 bases between them. The CDR3 here is CASSSSYNSPLHF. The DNA for the CDR3 is TGTGCCAGCTCGAGCTCCTATAATTCACCCCTCCACTTT.

The chain combines TRBV12-5 with TRBJ1-1; TRBD1 aligns across 7 bases. CDR1 is LGHNT and CDR2 is FRNRAP in the germline V gene. The CDR3 consists of 16 residues. V shed 0 bases, J shed 4 bases, and the junction held 8 bases outside the gene matches. This CDR3 is CASGLVTTGTGTEAFF. CDR3 coding DNA: TGTGCTAGTGGTTTGGTTACGACAGGGACGGGCACTGAAGCTTTCTTT.

This clone showed up just once. The chain recombines TRBV10-1 with TRBJ2-7; maybe TRBD2 (6 bases). The CDR3 consists of 13 residues. The germline V and J ends were trimmed by 4 bases and 5 bases, with 12 bases remaining between them. CDR1 is WNHNN, CDR2 SYGVQD, per germline (reference sequence). CDR3 in DNA: TGCGCCAGCAGTGGCCCCGGAGGGGACGAGCAGTACTTC. Its protein product is CASSGPGGDEQYF.

This chain joins TRBV12-2 and TRBJ2-5; TRBD2 is the table's D call and was not checked against the DNA. TRBV12-2 is listed as a pseudogene. This CDR3 comprises 20 residues. The CDR3 here is CASRLVALGKEEPKPETQYF. The CDR3 nucleotides are TGTGCAAGTCGCTTAGTTGCCCTCGGGAAGGAGGAACCAAAACCGGAGACCCAGTACTTC.

This chain links TRBV29-1 with TRBJ2-1; D is perhaps TRBD2 (7 bases). V shed 2 bases and J shed 0 bases, with 17 bases lying between them. From germline, CDR1 is SQVTM and CDR2 ANQGSEA. This CDR3 comprises 17 residues. The CDR3 DNA is TGCAGCGTTGAAAACGCCCGGGGGGCCCACTCCTACAATGAGCAGTTCTTC. Amino acids: CSVENARGAHSYNEQFF.

The chain uses TRBV19 and TRBJ1-4; TRBD1 matches at 10 bases. The germline gives CDR1 LNHDA, CDR2 SQIVND (reference sequence). The V segment lost 5 bases and the J segment 8 bases; nucleotides outside the gene matches: 5. The CDR3 extends over 14 amino acids. The CDR3 DNA reads as TGTGCCAGTAGTGCGGGACAGGGGCTCGAAAAACTGTTTTTT. Translation: CASSAGQGLEKLFF.

This rearrangement joins TRBV29-1 to TRBJ1-5; weak D call: TRBD1 (6 bases). Germline CDR1 reads SQVTM; CDR2 reads ANQGSEA. CDR3 length equals 13 residues. V lost 6 bases and J 7 bases, leaving 16 bases between the germline ends. CDR3 DNA sequence: TGCAGCGTGTCTACAGGGACAAAACAGCCCCAGCATTTT. This translates into CSVSTGTKQPQHF.

The chain has TRBV13 and TRBJ2-2; 7 bases are a match to TRBD2. This CDR3 is 16 amino acids long. J was trimmed by 3 bases and V by 2 bases; bases with no gene match: 6. Germline assignment: CDR1 PRHDT and CDR2 FYEKMQ (reference sequence). The CDR3 spells CASSLWGGSDTGELFF. The CDR3 nucleotides read TGTGCCAGCAGCTTATGGGGCGGGAGTGACACCGGGGAGCTGTTTTTT.

This chain links TRBV12-3 or TRBV12-4 with TRBJ2-7, with TRBD2 identical over 7 bases. The CDR3 runs to 13 residues. The V and J ends lost 0 bases and 4 bases, in that order; junction bases with no gene match: 0. In nucleotides, the CDR3 is TGTGCCAGCAGTTTAGCGGGAGGGTACGAGCAGTACTTC. It yields the protein CASSLAGGYEQYF.

This chain uses TRBV7-6 with TRBJ2-7; no firm D call. CDR3 length: 15 residues. From germline, CDR1 is SGHVS and CDR2 FNYEAQ. Deletions cut 5 bases from V and 5 bases from J, with 19 bases between. The CDR3 sequence is CASSPRVTELHEQYF. In DNA form, the CDR3 reads TGTGCCAGCAGCCCCAGAGTGACGGAGCTTCACGAGCAGTACTTC.

This rearrangement joins TRBV12-3 or TRBV12-4 to TRBJ2-3, with D perhaps matching TRBD2 (5 bases). V shed 7 bases and J shed 4 bases, with 9 bases lying between them. The CDR3 contains 12 residues. The CDR3 sequence: CASTQEADTQYF. DNA of the CDR3: TGTGCCAGCACCCAGGAGGCAGATACGCAGTATTTT.

This clone showed up just once. J is TRBJ2-3 and V is TRBV4-1, with TRBD1 identical over 11 bases. There are 16 residues in the CDR3. The germline V gene has CDR1 MGHRA and CDR2 YSYEKL. V gave up 4 bases and J gave up 3 bases; unmatched junction bases: 6. The CDR3, as DNA: TGCGCCAGCAGCCGGACAGGGGGCCAAGGGACAGATACGCAGTATTTT. This codes for CASSRTGGQGTDTQYF.

J is TRBJ2-7 and V is TRBV27, with 8 bases lining up with TRBD1. Germline V gene lookup returns CDR1 MNHEY and CDR2 SMNVEV (reference sequence). The CDR3 length is 14 residues. V dropped 5 bases and J dropped 2; count of bases not matched to a gene: 5. The CDR3 region has the DNA TGTGCCAGCAGTACCGGACAGGGCGCCTACGAGCAGTACTTC. Translation: CASSTGQGAYEQYF.

The chain is built from TRBV9 and TRBJ2-2; 9 nucleotides agree with TRBD1. Germline V gene sequence: CDR1 SGDLS, CDR2 YYNGEE. This CDR3 has 14 residues. After removal of 5 bases from V and 6 bases from J, the junction contained 5 bases not matched to a gene. CDR3 sequence: CASRLQGAAGELFF. The CDR3 nucleotides are TGTGCCAGCAGACTACAGGGGGCGGCCGGGGAGCTGTTTTTT.